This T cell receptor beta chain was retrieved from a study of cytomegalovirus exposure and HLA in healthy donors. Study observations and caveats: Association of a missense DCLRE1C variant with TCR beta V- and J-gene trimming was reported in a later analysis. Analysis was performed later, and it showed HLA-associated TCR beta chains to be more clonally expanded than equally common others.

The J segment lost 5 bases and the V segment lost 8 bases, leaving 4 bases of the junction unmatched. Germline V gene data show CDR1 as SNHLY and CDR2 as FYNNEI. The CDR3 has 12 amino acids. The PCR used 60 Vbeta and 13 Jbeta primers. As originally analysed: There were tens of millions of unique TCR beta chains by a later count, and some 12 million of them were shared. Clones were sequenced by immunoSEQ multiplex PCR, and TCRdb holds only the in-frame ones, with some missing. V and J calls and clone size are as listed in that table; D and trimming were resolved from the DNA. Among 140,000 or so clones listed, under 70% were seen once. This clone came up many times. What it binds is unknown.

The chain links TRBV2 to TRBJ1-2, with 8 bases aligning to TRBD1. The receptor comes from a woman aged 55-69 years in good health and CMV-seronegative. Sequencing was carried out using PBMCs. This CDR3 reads CASSTGVYGYTF. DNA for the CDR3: TGTGCCAGCTCGACAGGGGTTTATGGCTACACCTTC.